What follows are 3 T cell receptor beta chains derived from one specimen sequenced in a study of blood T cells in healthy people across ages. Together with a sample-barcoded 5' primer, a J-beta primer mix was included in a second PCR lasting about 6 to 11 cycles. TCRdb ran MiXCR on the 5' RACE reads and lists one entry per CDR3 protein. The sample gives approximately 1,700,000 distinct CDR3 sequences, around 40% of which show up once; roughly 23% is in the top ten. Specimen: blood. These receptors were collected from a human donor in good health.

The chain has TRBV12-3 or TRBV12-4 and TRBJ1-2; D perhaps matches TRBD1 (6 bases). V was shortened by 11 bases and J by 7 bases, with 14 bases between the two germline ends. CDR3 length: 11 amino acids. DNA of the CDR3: TGTGCCTCTAAACACAGGGTTGGCTACACCTTC. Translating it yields CASKHRVGYTF.

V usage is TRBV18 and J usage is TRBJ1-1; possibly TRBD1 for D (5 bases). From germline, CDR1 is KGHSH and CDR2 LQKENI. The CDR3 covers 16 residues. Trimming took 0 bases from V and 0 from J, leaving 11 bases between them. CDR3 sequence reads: CASSPPGRFMNTEAFF. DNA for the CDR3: TGTGCCAGCTCACCACCGGGACGGTTCATGAACACTGAAGCTTTCTTT.

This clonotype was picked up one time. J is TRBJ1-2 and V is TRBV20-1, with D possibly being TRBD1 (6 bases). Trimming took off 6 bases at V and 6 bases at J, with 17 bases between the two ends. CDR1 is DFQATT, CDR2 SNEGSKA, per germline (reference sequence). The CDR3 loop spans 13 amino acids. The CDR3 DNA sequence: TGCAGTGCCCCTAGACAGGTCGCCCATGGCTACACCTTC. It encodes CSAPRQVAHGYTF.